These T cell receptor beta chains were read from a single sample in a study of beta chain features in type 1 diabetes. Method: immunoSEQ multiplex PCR; TCRdb's copy keeps in-frame clones and lacks some. The profile shows 350,000 to 400,000 clones, around an eighth of them singletons. The source material was naive CD4+ T cells from blood. These receptors originate from a woman aged 18-35 years with type 1 diabetes. Both conserved end residues are part of each CDR3. The D gene is left open where the match is weak. A row's size may be missing; if present it is once, few, many or a size class.

clone_size d_call j_call v_call cdr3_nt cdr3_aa
once TRBD1 TRBJ2-7 TRBV28 TGTGCCAGCAGTTCTGGACAGGGGAGCTCCTACGAGCAGTACTTC CASSSGQGSSYEQYF
few TRBD2 TRBJ2-7 TRBV30 TGTGCCTGGAGTAAGCCGACCTGGACTAGCGGGAGAGCCTACGAGCAGTACTTC CAWSKPTWTSGRAYEQYF
- TRBD2 TRBJ2-3 TRBV9 TGTGCCTCAGGGATAGCGGGGGCCTTCACAGATACGCAGTATTTT CASGIAGAFTDTQYF
- - TRBJ1-1 TRBV2 TGTGCCAGCAGGGAGGGCCGGCCTGAAGCTTTCTTT CASREGRPEAFF
- TRBD2 TRBJ2-1 TRBV14 TGTGCCAGCAGCCAGGTTAGCGGGGCGTACAATGAGCAGTTCTTC CASSQVSGAYNEQFF
- - TRBJ2-7 TRBV6-5 TGTGCCAGCAGCCTCAGGGGTGCCGAGCAGTACTTC CASSLRGAEQYF
- TRBD2 TRBJ2-2 TRBV28 TGTGCCGGTAGCGGGAGGCCCGGGGAGCTGTTTTTT CAGSGRPGELFF
few - TRBJ1-1 TRBV9 TGTGCCAGCAGCGGACAGACAGTGAACACTGAAGCTTTCTTT CASSGQTVNTEAFF
- - TRBJ1-1 TRBV11-2 TGTGCCAGCAGCTTAAAGGCAGGGAACACTGAAGCTTTCTTT CASSLKAGNTEAFF
few TRBD1 TRBJ1-6 TRBV7-9 TGTGCCAGCAGCTTAGGTCCCACAGGGGACCCTTCACCCCTCCACTTT CASSLGPTGDPSPLHF
- - TRBJ1-2 TRBV9 TGTGCCAGCAGCGCACAGGCGGACTATGGCTACACCTTC CASSAQADYGYTF
- TRBD2 TRBJ2-5 TRBV9 TGTGCCAGCACCTTCGTAGCGGGAAGTCCAGAGACCCAGTACTTC CASTFVAGSPETQYF
few - TRBJ2-5 TRBV4-2 TGTGCCAGCAGCCAGCAGGACCAAGAGACCCAGTACTTC CASSQQDQETQYF
- TRBD1 TRBJ1-5 TRBV2 TGTGCCAGCAGCCGGGACAGAATGGATCAGCCCCAGCATTTT CASSRDRMDQPQHF
- TRBD1 TRBJ2-7 TRBV19 TGTGCCAGTAGTATATGGTCGGACAGGGCGGGTGAGCAGTACTTC CASSIWSDRAGEQYF
few - TRBJ2-7 TRBV7-9 TGTGCCAGCAGCCCCTCCGGGACACCACCTTACGAGCAGTACTTC CASSPSGTPPYEQYF
few TRBD1 TRBJ2-7 TRBV9 TGTGCCAGCAGCGCCCACCGAGACAGGGGATCCTACGAGCAGTACTTC CASSAHRDRGSYEQYF
- TRBD1 TRBJ2-4 TRBV19 TGTGCCAGTAGTCGCCCGGACAGGACCAAAAACATTCAGTACTTC CASSRPDRTKNIQYF
- TRBD1 TRBJ1-6 TRBV7-2 TGTGCCAGCAGCCCCCGACAGGGTGAGGCCCTCCACTTT CASSPRQGEALHF
few TRBD1 TRBJ1-1 TRBV29-1 TGCAGCGTTCCTGGGACAGGGTTGGTGGAAGCTTTCTTT CSVPGTGLVEAFF
few TRBD2 TRBJ2-1 TRBV7-2 TGTGCCAGCAGCAGCGGGGCCGCCAATGAGCAGTTCTTC CASSSGAANEQFF
few TRBD1 TRBJ1-2 TRBV18 TGTGCCAGCTCGCCCGGAAAAGGGGGCGCTTATGGCTACACCTTC CASSPGKGGAYGYTF
- TRBD1 TRBJ2-2 TRBV28 TGTGCCAGCAGATTAGGGGGCACGAACACCGGGGAGCTGTTTTTT CASRLGGTNTGELFF
- TRBD2 TRBJ2-1 TRBV28 TGTGCCAGCAGTTTACAACTAGCGAACTCCTACAATGAGCAGTTCTTC CASSLQLANSYNEQFF
- TRBD2 TRBJ2-4 TRBV6-6 TGTGCCAGCAGTTATGGAGCGGGGGTAAACATTCAGTACTTC CASSYGAGVNIQYF
- - TRBJ2-1 TRBV28 TGTGCCAGCAGTGCCCAGGGGCTCACGCAGTTCTTC CASSAQGLTQFF
- - TRBJ1-5 TRBV7-9 TGTGCCAGCAGCTTCGACAGCTATCAGCCCCAGCATTTT CASSFDSYQPQHF
- TRBD2 TRBJ2-1 TRBV9 TGTGCCAGCAGCGTTGAAGCGGGGGGGTCCAATGAGCAGTTCTTC CASSVEAGGSNEQFF
few - TRBJ1-1 TRBV5-1 TGCGCCAGCAGCTTGGCCGGGACATTGAACACTGAAGCTTTCTTT CASSLAGTLNTEAFF